The 14 T cell receptor beta chains in this list originate from one sample, sequenced in a study of T cell responses to AZD1222 COVID-19 vaccine. Using immunoSEQ multiplex PCR, the repertoire was profiled, and TCRdb retains in-frame clones only, with some absent. The table records approximately 150,000 clones, roughly 94% of them present only once. Material: peripheral blood, obtained on day 0 of MenACWY control vaccination. The receptors were sampled from an adult in good health.

The CDR3, as DNA: TGTGCCAGCAGCTTTGCGCGTGGGAACACCATATATTTT. This gives the protein CASSFARGNTIYF. The V call is TRBV7-9, the J call TRBJ1-3; D remains ambiguous. Germline CDR1 is SEHNR and CDR2 is FQNEAQ (reference sequence). CDR3 size: 13 residues. Trimming removed 3 bases from V and 7 bases from J, with 10 bases in between.

J is TRBJ2-1 and V is TRBV5-4; TRBD1 matches at 8 bases. J was trimmed by 2 bases and V by 0 bases; bases with no gene match: 4. The CDR3 runs 16 residues. Germline lookup yields CDR1 SGHNT and CDR2 YYREEE (reference sequence). CDR3 DNA sequence: TGTGCCAGCAGCTTGGCCGGGGGACAGGCCTACAATGAGCAGTTCTTC. Its translation is CASSLAGGQAYNEQFF.

V is TRBV11-2 and J is TRBJ1-2; D is unresolved. With 2 bases removed from V and 2 bases from J, the gap between germline ends came to 9 bases. This CDR3 has 14 residues. CDR1 and CDR2 from the germline V gene are SGHAT and FQNNGV. CDR3 coding DNA: TGTGCCAGCAGCTTATATGCAGCGAACTATGGCTACACCTTC. Protein sequence: CASSLYAANYGYTF.

The chain joins TRBV28 to TRBJ1-3; TRBD1 might be the D (6 bases). The V gene lost 7 bases and the J gene lost 2 bases, with 9 bases spanning the gap. The CDR3 runs 13 residues. Germline values: CDR1 MDHEN, CDR2 SYDVKM. The CDR3, as DNA: TGTGCCAGCAAGGGGGGACCTGGAAACACCATATATTTT. This encodes CASKGGPGNTIYF. Using reference TRBV28 and TRBJ1-3 for the parts outside the CDR3, the full variable domain is DVKVTQSSRYLVKRTGEKVFLECVQDMDHENMFWYRQDPGLGLRLIYFSYDVKMKEKGDIPEGYSVSREKKERFSLILESASTNQTSMYLCASKGGPGNTIYFGEGSWLTVV.

The rearrangement joins TRBV5-1 to TRBJ2-7; D is unresolved. CDR3 length equals 14 residues. Germline lookup yields CDR1 SGHRS and CDR2 YFSETQ. V lost 2 bases and J lost 2, with 11 bases in between. CDR3 protein: CASSLRTDAYEQYF. The CDR3 nucleotides read TGCGCCAGCAGCTTACGGACGGACGCCTACGAGCAGTACTTC.

The V gene is TRBV5-1, the J gene TRBJ2-2; the D is unclear. CDR3 length equals 14 residues. Trimming pared 6 bases from V and 6 bases from J, leaving 15 bases between. CDR1 is SGHRS and CDR2 is YFSETQ in the germline V gene. CDR3 region: CASTTASYAGELFF. The DNA of the CDR3 is TGCGCCAGCACAACAGCAAGTTACGCCGGGGAGCTGTTTTTT.

The V gene is TRBV29-1, the J gene TRBJ2-7; TRBD2 matches 7 bases. The V gene's germline CDR1 is SQVTM and CDR2 ANQGSEA. Trimming removed 4 bases from V and 4 bases from J; junction bases left unmatched: 4. This CDR3 has 12 residues. The CDR3 DNA sequence: TGCAGCGTTGCCTGGGGGGGGTACGAGCAGTACTTC. Translation: CSVAWGGYEQYF.

V is TRBV4-1 and J is TRBJ1-5; D gene ambiguous. Trimming stripped 4 bases from V and 1 base from J, with 14 bases between. Germline CDR1 and CDR2: MGHRA and YSYEKL. The CDR3 runs 16 residues. The CDR3 sequence: CASSPGGGWSNQPQHF. For the CDR3, the DNA is TGCGCCAGCAGCCCCGGCGGTGGTTGGAGCAATCAGCCCCAGCATTTT.

The gene calls are TRBV7-8 and TRBJ2-2; D is perhaps TRBD2 (6 bases). V was clipped by 1 base and J by 4 bases, with 10 bases between them. The germline V gene has CDR1 SGHVS and CDR2 FQNEAQ. This CDR3 comprises 15 residues. The CDR3 region has the DNA TGTGCCAGCAGCTTAGGGAGGAGGGTCACCGGGGAGCTGTTTTTT. Protein sequence: CASSLGRRVTGELFF.

This clone was counted a few times. The J gene is TRBJ1-6, the V gene TRBV6-5, with a weak D call TRBD1 (6 bases). Per germline, CDR1 MNHEY and CDR2 SVGAGI. Between the trimmed V and J ends, which lost 6 bases and 0 bases, there was a span of 9 bases. This CDR3 comprises 15 residues. For the CDR3, the DNA is TGTGCCAGCAGCCCGACAGGCTCCTATAATTCACCCCTCCACTTT. Amino acid sequence: CASSPTGSYNSPLHF.

The CDR3 DNA follows: TGTGCCAGCAGTTACTCGCTTGCCAGCGGGAGAACTACAGATACGCAGTATTTT. It yields the protein CASSYSLASGRTTDTQYF. This chain links TRBV6-2 or TRBV6-3 with TRBJ2-3; TRBD2 matches at 8 bases. From germline, CDR1 is MNHEY and CDR2 SVGEGT. The junction had 11 bases not matched to a gene; V was cut back by 0 bases and J by 3 bases. CDR3 length equals 18 residues.

V usage is TRBV29-1 and J usage is TRBJ2-7; possible D gene TRBD2, 6 bases. This CDR3 comprises 18 residues. V was trimmed by 4 bases and J by 3 bases, leaving 28 bases between them. Germline CDR1 reads SQVTM; CDR2 reads ANQGSEA. Here the CDR3 reads CSVGGTLVPSSQIYEQYF. CDR3 in DNA: TGCAGCGTTGGAGGGACTTTAGTCCCCTCCTCACAAATCTACGAGCAGTACTTC.

The chain carries TRBV4-3 and TRBJ1-2; the match to TRBD1 covers 10 bases. Per the germline V gene, CDR1 is LGHNA and CDR2 is YSLEER. This CDR3 spans 15 amino acids. Losses at the gene ends were 1 base for V and 5 bases for J; bases not matched to a gene: 4. The CDR3, as DNA: TGCGCCAGCAGCCAAGCGGGACAGGGGAAATATGGCTACACCTTC. It translates to CASSQAGQGKYGYTF.

V and J are TRBV6-5 and TRBJ1-2; maybe TRBD1 (5 bases). The CDR3 extends over 15 amino acids. V lost 5 bases and J 7 bases, leaving 20 bases between the germline ends. The germline gives CDR1 MNHEY, CDR2 SVGAGI. For the CDR3, the DNA is TGTGCCAGCAGTATGGGGTTTAGGGGTTCCCCTGGCTACACCTTC. Translating gives CASSMGFRGSPGYTF.